The next 6 T cell receptor beta chains were all read from a single sample in a study of cytomegalovirus exposure and HLA in healthy donors. PCR primers comprised 60 Vbeta and 13 Jbeta primers. TCRdb's copy holds only in-frame clones and misses some; the assay was immunoSEQ multiplex PCR. The sample shows over 50,000 clones, about 76% of them seen only once. The sample taken for sequencing was PBMCs. Receptors were obtained from a female donor in good health and CMV-seronegative.

This clone was seen more than once but under ten times. The CDR3 coding sequence is TGTGCCAGCAGCTTGGGAGGGGCGGGGGCTGAAGCTTTCTTT. This codes for CASSLGGAGAEAFF. This chain connects TRBV5-5 to TRBJ1-1; perhaps TRBD1 as D (5 bases). Trimming removed 0 bases at V and 6 bases at J, with 12 bases between. Germline loops: CDR1 SGHKS, CDR2 YYEKEE (reference sequence). This CDR3 has 14 amino acids.

The table lists this clone with a count of one. The chain couples TRBV18 to TRBJ1-3, with 9 bases lining up with TRBD1. CDR1 is KGHSH, CDR2 LQKENI, per germline. This CDR3 region has 16 residues. The J segment lost 4 bases and the V segment lost 0 bases, leaving 4 bases of the junction unmatched. CDR3 in DNA: TGTGCCAGCTCACCACCCGGGACAGGGTCCGGAAACACCATATATTTT. Translation gives CASSPPGTGSGNTIYF. Full variable domain (outside the CDR3, taken from reference TRBV18 and TRBJ1-3): NAGVMQNPRHLVRRRGQEARLRCSPMKGHSHVYWYRQLPEEGLKFMVYLQKENIIDESGMPKERFSAEFPKEGPSILRIQQVVRGDSAAYFCASSPPGTGSGNTIYFGEGSWLTVV.

This clone was recorded once. The chain's CDR3 is CASSYRGQGVEKLFF. The DNA of the CDR3 is TGTGCCAGCAGTTACAGGGGACAGGGGGTAGAAAAACTGTTTTTT. V is TRBV6-6 and J is TRBJ1-4; TRBD1 aligns across 11 bases. The CDR3 is 15 residues long. The J segment lost 8 bases and the V segment lost 2 bases, leaving 4 bases of the junction unmatched. Germline lookup yields CDR1 MNHNY and CDR2 SVGAGI (reference sequence).

The V call is TRBV19, the J call TRBJ2-1; 9 bases line up with TRBD1. Per germline, CDR1 LNHDA and CDR2 SQIVND (reference sequence). The CDR3 length is 14 residues. The trim removed 5 bases at V and 9 bases at J, leaving 8 bases unmatched. CDR3 region: CASSSRDREREQFF. CDR3 bases: TGTGCCAGTAGTTCCCGGGACAGGGAGCGTGAGCAGTTCTTC. Full variable domain (rest looked up from reference TRBV19 and TRBJ2-1): DGGITQSPKYLFRKEGQNVTLSCEQNLNHDAMYWYRQDPGQGLRLIYYSQIVNDFQKGDIAEGYSVSREKKESFPLTVTSAQKNPTAFYLCASSSRDREREQFFGPGTRLTVL.

The chain is built from TRBV4-2 and TRBJ1-6; the D gene is possibly TRBD1 (5 bases). CDR1 is LGHNA and CDR2 is YNFKEQ in the germline V gene. The ends were cut back, 0 bases at V and 8 bases at J, with 8 bases in the middle. This CDR3 comprises 14 residues. CDR3 protein: CASSQEIRDSPLHF. CDR3 DNA: TGTGCCAGCAGCCAAGAGATCAGGGATTCACCCCTCCACTTT.

This clone was recorded only once. V gene TRBV7-9 combines with J gene TRBJ2-5; a weak D match, TRBD1 (6 bases). The germline V gene has CDR1 SEHNR and CDR2 FQNEAQ (reference sequence). Trimming cost V 2 bases and J 0 bases, with 13 bases left between them. This CDR3 comprises 16 residues. This CDR3 is CASSLYGGKYQETQYF. The CDR3 DNA sequence: TGTGCCAGCAGCTTATATGGGGGCAAGTACCAAGAGACCCAGTACTTC.